This record concerns one TCR beta chain sequence. V lost 2 bases to trimming and J lost 0 bases, with 13 bases between them. The CDR3 is 16 amino acids. Germline CDR1 is LNHDA and CDR2 is SQIVND (reference sequence). The sample comes from a study of blood T cell repertoires in COVID-19. Study-wide context: Sources were T cells, B-cell-depleted T cells, or PBMCs; the material itself was cDNA or gDNA.

Profiling relied on immunoSEQ multiplex PCR, and the TCRdb table lists in-frame clones only, not all of them. The repertoire holds fewer than 350,000 clones, with approximately 86% as singletons. This receptor was identified in an older woman with COVID-19, enrolled during active disease. The sequenced sample consisted of peripheral blood. The rearrangement uses TRBV19 and TRBJ1-2, with a tentative D call TRBD1 (5 bases). CDR3 in DNA: TGTGCCAGTAGTATATATCCCCTAGGGGCTAACTATGGCTACACCTTC. This gives the protein CASSIYPLGANYGYTF. The full variable domain, in which reference TRBV19 and TRBJ1-2 provide the parts outside the CDR3, is DGGITQSPKYLFRKEGQNVTLSCEQNLNHDAMYWYRQDPGQGLRLIYYSQIVNDFQKGDIAEGYSVSREKKESFPLTVTSAQKNPTAFYLCASSIYPLGANYGYTFGSGTRLTVV.